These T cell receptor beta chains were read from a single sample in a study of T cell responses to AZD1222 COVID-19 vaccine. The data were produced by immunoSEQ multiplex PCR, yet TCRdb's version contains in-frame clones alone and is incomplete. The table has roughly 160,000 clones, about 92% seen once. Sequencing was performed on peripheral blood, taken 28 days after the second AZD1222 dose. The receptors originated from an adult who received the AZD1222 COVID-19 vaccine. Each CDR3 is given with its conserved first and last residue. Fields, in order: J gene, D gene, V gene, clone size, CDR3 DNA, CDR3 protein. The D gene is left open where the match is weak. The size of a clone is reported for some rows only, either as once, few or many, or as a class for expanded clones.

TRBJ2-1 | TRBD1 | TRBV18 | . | TGTGCCAGCTCCCAGACCGGGACAGGGCGTAATGAGCAGTTCTTC | CASSQTGTGRNEQFF
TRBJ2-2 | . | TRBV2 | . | TGTGCCAGCAGTGACCCCAGGACGCCCGGGGAGCTGTTTTTT | CASSDPRTPGELFF
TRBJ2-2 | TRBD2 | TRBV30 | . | TGTGCCTGGAGTGTACTAGCGGCGGGCACCGGGGAGCTGTTTTTT | CAWSVLAAGTGELFF
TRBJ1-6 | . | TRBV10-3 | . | TGTGCCATCAGTGAGTCGCCAGGGAGGCTTTCCTATAATTCACCCCTCCACTTT | CAISESPGRLSYNSPLHF
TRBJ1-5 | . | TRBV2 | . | TGTGCCAGCAGCCTCAGAGAGCAGATTAGTCATCAGCCCCAGCATTTT | CASSLREQISHQPQHF
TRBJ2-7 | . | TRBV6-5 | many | TGTGCCAGCAGTTCTGGGACTTACGGGGAGCAGTACTTC | CASSSGTYGEQYF
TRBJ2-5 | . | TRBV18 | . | TGTGCCAGCTCGGCAGGGAAGGGAGAGACCCAGTACTTC | CASSAGKGETQYF
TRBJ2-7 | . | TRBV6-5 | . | TGTGCCAGCAGTTACTCGTTTGCAGGCAAGACCTACGAGCAGTACTTC | CASSYSFAGKTYEQYF
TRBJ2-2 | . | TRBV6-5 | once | TGTGCCAGCAGTTGGACTCTCGATCGTACCGGGGAGCTGTTTTTT | CASSWTLDRTGELFF
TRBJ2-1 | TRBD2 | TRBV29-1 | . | TGCAGCGTCACTAGCGGGGGTTACAATGAGCAGTTCTTC | CSVTSGGYNEQFF
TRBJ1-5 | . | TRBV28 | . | TGCTACGGTCTTATTCAGCCCCAGCATTTT | CYGLIQPQHF
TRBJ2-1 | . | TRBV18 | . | TGTGCCAGCTCACCACTAGGGACGGAGCAGTTCTTC | CASSPLGTEQFF
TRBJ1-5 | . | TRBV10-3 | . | TGTGCCACCGCGGACAGCGAGTCCCCCAATCAGCCCCAGCATTTT | CATADSESPNQPQHF